These 30 T cell receptor beta chains originate from one sample sequenced in a study of T cell changes during pregnancy in multiple sclerosis (dated by TCRdb to the late 2010s). Receptor amplification or capture employed the immunoSEQ multiplex PCR assay. TCRdb took over this immuneACCESS table, retaining in-frame rearrangements with V and J assigned. Such tables are incomplete; in checked studies, under half of the missing clones stem from an unresolved V gene, and the remainder is unexplained. The sample contains tens of thousands of clones, 84% of them found a single time. 0.55% to 0.75% of the sample comes from the top ten. The specimen comprised CD4+ T cells from peripheral blood mononuclear cells, sampled before pregnancy. The receptors derive from a female donor with multiple sclerosis, enrolled in a pregnancy study.

This sequence joins TRBV7-8 and TRBJ2-2, with a tentative D call TRBD1 (5 bases). Deletions cut 11 bases from V and 0 bases from J, with 10 bases between. Per germline, CDR1 SGHVS and CDR2 FQNEAQ. The CDR3 totals 13 residues. The CDR3 sequence is CASRTPNTGELFF. In nucleotides, the CDR3 is TGTGCCTCTCGGACACCGAACACCGGGGAGCTGTTTTTT.

The chain uses TRBV5-3 and TRBJ1-5, with D maybe TRBD1 (5 bases). TRBV5-3 is assigned to the ORF class and has an uncertain function. CDR3 length equals 17 residues. V was cut by 1 base and J by 6 bases, with 20 bases left in between. The CDR3 nucleotides read TGTGCCAGAAGCTTGAATGGCTTCGACAGCGTAGGTCAGCCCCAGCATTTT. It specifies CARSLNGFDSVGQPQHF.

V gene TRBV6-5 combines with J gene TRBJ2-7; D gene uncertain. This CDR3 is built from 12 residues. Trimming took off 4 bases at V and 6 bases at J, with 10 bases between the two ends. CDR1 MNHEY and CDR2 SVGAGI come from the germline V gene. CDR3 DNA: TGTGCCAGCAGTTCATCTGGCCTCGAGCAGTACTTC. It codes for CASSSSGLEQYF.

This chain uses TRBV2 with TRBJ2-7; TRBD1 matches at 10 bases. Germline V gives CDR1 SNHLY, CDR2 FYNNEI. Germline trimming cut 6 bases from V and 3 bases from J; bases unmatched to any gene: 8. The CDR3 loop spans 15 amino acids. This CDR3 is CASRHKTGGSYEQYF. Written as DNA, the CDR3 is TGTGCCAGCAGGCATAAGACAGGGGGCAGCTACGAGCAGTACTTC.

V gene TRBV11-2 combines with J gene TRBJ2-2; D perhaps matches TRBD2 (6 bases). The CDR3 is 15 amino acids. V lost 5 bases, J lost 3 bases, and 13 bases lay in between. Germline V gives CDR1 SGHAT, CDR2 FQNNGV. The CDR3 spells CASSPTRGDTGELFF. For the CDR3, the DNA is TGTGCCAGCAGCCCGACTAGAGGGGACACCGGGGAGCTGTTTTTT.

This clone was found a few times. The chain combines TRBV5-1 with TRBJ2-6; a possible D gene is TRBD2 (5 bases). CDR1 and CDR2 from the germline V gene are SGHRS and YFSETQ. Trimming pared 3 bases from V and 0 bases from J, leaving 10 bases between. The CDR3 totals 16 residues. The CDR3 protein is CASSSLGSSGANVLTF. DNA for the CDR3: TGCGCCAGCAGCTCCCTGGGGAGCTCTGGGGCCAACGTCCTGACTTTC. The entire variable domain, with the rest obtained from reference TRBV5-1 and TRBJ2-6, is as follows: KAGVTQTPRYLIKTRGQQVTLSCSPISGHRSVSWYQQTPGQGLQFLFEYFSETQRNKGNFPGRFSGRQFSNSRSEMNVSTLELGDSALYLCASSSLGSSGANVLTFGAGSRLTVL.

The chain combines TRBV19 with TRBJ1-4; D remains ambiguous. Germline assignment: CDR1 LNHDA and CDR2 SQIVND (reference sequence). The CDR3 loop spans 13 amino acids. Trimming shortened V by 8 bases and J by 8 bases, and 15 bases separated the two germline ends. The CDR3 nucleotides read TGTGCCAGTTCAGGCTCCGGAAGGGAAAAACTGTTTTTT. Residues: CASSGSGREKLFF.

There are a few counts of this clone. V is TRBV18 and J is TRBJ1-6; 9 bases are a match to TRBD1. Germline V gives CDR1 KGHSH, CDR2 LQKENI. CDR3 length: 17 amino acids. Losses at the gene ends were 5 bases for V and 9 bases for J; bases not matched to a gene: 14. CDR3 DNA: TGTGCCAGCTCATCAACGGAACAGGGGGCTCTCAGTTCACCCCTCCACTTT. This translates into CASSSTEQGALSSPLHF.

The chain carries TRBV7-8 and TRBJ2-5, with 10 bases identical to TRBD2. Germline V gene sequence: CDR1 SGHVS, CDR2 FQNEAQ. The CDR3 is 16 residues long. V was clipped by 2 bases and J by 4 bases; unmatched bases: 7. The CDR3 nucleotides read TGTGCCAGCAGCTTAAGTAGGGGACTAGCGTTAGAGACCCAGTACTTC. Protein sequence: CASSLSRGLALETQYF.

This sequence joins TRBV27 and TRBJ1-1; 7 nucleotides match TRBD1. Germline CDR1 MNHEY, CDR2 SMNVEV (reference sequence). With V trimmed by 3 bases and J by 3 bases, 1 base remained unmatched. The CDR3 runs to 13 residues. CDR3 region: CASSFRGYTEAFF. CDR3 nucleotides: TGTGCCAGCAGTTTCAGGGGGTACACTGAAGCTTTCTTT.

V is TRBV19 and J is TRBJ1-1; weak D call: TRBD1 (6 bases). The ends were cut back, 2 bases at V and 6 bases at J, with 13 bases in the middle. Germline CDR1 is LNHDA and CDR2 is SQIVND (reference sequence). There are 14 residues in the CDR3. CDR3 sequence: CASSILGAGAEAFF. The CDR3 DNA reads TGTGCCAGTAGTATACTGGGGGCTGGGGCTGAAGCTTTCTTT. Full variable domain (rest looked up from reference TRBV19 and TRBJ1-1): DGGITQSPKYLFRKEGQNVTLSCEQNLNHDAMYWYRQDPGQGLRLIYYSQIVNDFQKGDIAEGYSVSREKKESFPLTVTSAQKNPTAFYLCASSILGAGAEAFFGQGTRLTVV.

The chain links TRBV2 to TRBJ1-4, with D tentatively TRBD1 (5 bases). CDR3 length: 14 amino acids. The V end was cut by 8 bases, the J end by 8 bases, with 18 bases between. Germline CDR1 reads SNHLY; CDR2 reads FYNNEI. CDR3 sequence reads: CASLGTAYREKLFF. The CDR3 region has the DNA TGTGCCAGCCTGGGGACTGCCTATCGCGAAAAACTGTTTTTT.

The rearrangement uses TRBV20-1 and TRBJ1-5; 7 bases align to TRBD1. This CDR3 comprises 11 residues. Looked up from germline, CDR1 is DFQATT and CDR2 is SNEGSKA (reference sequence). V was pared by 6 bases and J by 14 bases, with 10 bases of the junction left unmatched. Here the CDR3 reads CSAERSQGEHF. The CDR3 nucleotides read TGCAGTGCAGAAAGGTCGCAGGGGGAGCATTTT.

The chain joins TRBV7-8 to TRBJ2-3, with TRBD2 identical over 9 bases. Trimming took 1 base from V and 7 from J; bases not matched to a gene: 9. Germline CDR1 SGHVS, CDR2 FQNEAQ. CDR3 size: 16 residues. The CDR3 nucleotides read TGTGCCAGCAGCTTAGTAGGCCAGCGGGGGGAAAATACGCAGTATTTT. As protein: CASSLVGQRGENTQYF.

This chain joins TRBV7-6 and TRBJ2-1; 7 positions match TRBD1. The germline CDR1 and CDR2 sequences are SGHVS and FNYEAQ. The CDR3 runs to 14 residues. V shed 5 bases and J 5 bases; nucleotides not matched to a gene: 6. The CDR3, as DNA: TGTGCCAGCAGCCCGAGACAGGGTGACAATGAGCAGTTCTTC. Protein product: CASSPRQGDNEQFF.

The CDR3: CASAPQGVNTGELFF. CDR3 bases: TGCGCCAGCGCCCCTCAGGGGGTGAACACCGGGGAGCTGTTTTTT. The rearrangement uses TRBV10-1 and TRBJ2-2; TRBD1 agrees at 7 bases. Germline values: CDR1 WNHNN, CDR2 SYGVQD (reference sequence). The CDR3 is made up of 15 amino acids. V shed 8 bases, J shed 1 base, and the junction held 7 bases outside the gene matches.

The CDR3 region is CAWTGETGSSATQYF. CDR3 sequence (DNA): TGTGCCTGGACCGGAGAAACAGGGTCGTCGGCGACCCAGTACTTC. This sequence joins TRBV30 and TRBJ2-5; the D gene is possibly TRBD1 (6 bases). Between the trimmed V and J ends, which lost 4 bases and 7 bases, there was a span of 22 bases. CDR1 is GTSNPN, CDR2 SVGIG, per germline (reference sequence). The CDR3 is 15 amino acids.

The chain uses TRBV9 and TRBJ2-7; TRBD2 matches 14 bases. The CDR3 runs to 16 residues. The V gene end was trimmed by 0 bases and the J gene end by 7 bases; junction bases not matched to a gene: 6. Germline lookup yields CDR1 SGDLS and CDR2 YYNGEE. The DNA of the CDR3 is TGTGCCAGCAGCGTAGCGGGACTAGCGGGAGTTGGGGAGCAGTACTTC. It yields the protein CASSVAGLAGVGEQYF.

The genes are TRBV30 and TRBJ1-5, with 8 bases aligning to TRBD1. Germline loops: CDR1 GTSNPN, CDR2 SVGIG (reference sequence). Trimming removed 1 base from V and 5 bases from J; junction bases left unmatched: 1. The CDR3 extends over 13 amino acids. Here the CDR3 reads CAWSEQGDQPQHF. The CDR3 DNA reads as TGTGCCTGGAGTGAACAGGGGGATCAGCCCCAGCATTTT. Variable domain in full (rest from reference TRBV30 and TRBJ1-5): SQTIHQWPATLVQPVGSPLSLECTVEGTSNPNLYWYRQAAGRGLQLLFYSVGIGQISSEVPQNLSASRPQDRQFILSSKKLLLSDSGFYLCAWSEQGDQPQHFGDGTRLSIL.

This clone came up a few times. This CDR3 is CASSDLGATNEKLFF. In DNA, the CDR3 is TGTGCCAGCAGTGACCTAGGGGCAACTAATGAAAAACTGTTTTTT. The chain recombines TRBV6-1 with TRBJ1-4; perhaps TRBD1 as D (5 bases). Trimming shortened V by 3 bases and J by 0 bases, and 8 bases separated the two germline ends. Germline V gives CDR1 MNHNS, CDR2 SASEGT. This CDR3 contains 15 residues.

This chain uses TRBV27 with TRBJ1-2; no clear D gene. The CDR3 runs to 14 residues. Germline values: CDR1 MNHEY, CDR2 SMNVEV (reference sequence). With 1 base removed from V and 1 base from J, the gap between germline ends came to 7 bases. This CDR3 is CASSLFRGNYGYTF. The CDR3 region has the DNA TGTGCCAGCAGTTTATTCCGGGGTAACTATGGCTACACCTTC.

This clone was seen a single time. This chain connects TRBV30 to TRBJ1-2; D gene uncertain. V gave up 6 bases and J gave up 0 bases, with 8 bases separating them. CDR1 and CDR2 (germline): GTSNPN, SVGIG (reference sequence). This CDR3 comprises 12 residues. This chain's CDR3 is CACPSTNYGYTF. The CDR3 nucleotides are TGTGCCTGCCCGAGTACTAACTATGGCTACACCTTC.

The V and J genes are TRBV19 and TRBJ1-2; D is perhaps TRBD1 (6 bases). V was clipped by 9 bases and J by 2 bases, with 13 bases between them. Per the germline V gene, CDR1 is LNHDA and CDR2 is SQIVND (reference sequence). The CDR3 has 13 amino acids. This chain's CDR3 is CASTLDSNYGYTF. CDR3 DNA: TGTGCCAGCACCCTGGACAGCAACTATGGCTACACCTTC.

The V gene is TRBV2, the J gene TRBJ2-2; TRBD1 matches at 9 bases. The germline V gene encodes CDR1 SNHLY and CDR2 FYNNEI. The CDR3 runs 16 residues. V lost 5 bases to trimming and J lost 2 bases; unmatched junction nucleotides: 6. CDR3 protein: CASSSRDRDNTGELFF. The CDR3 region has the DNA TGTGCCAGCAGTAGCCGGGACAGGGACAACACCGGGGAGCTGTTTTTT.

This chain uses TRBV7-3 with TRBJ2-3; 7 bases agree with TRBD2. The CDR3 is made up of 14 amino acids. V shed 1 base and J 5 bases; nucleotides not matched to a gene: 3. Per the germline V gene, CDR1 is SGHTA and CDR2 is FQGTGA. CDR3 coding DNA: TGTGCCAGCAGCTTAAGGGGGGAGGGAGATACGCAGTATTTT. It translates to CASSLRGEGDTQYF.

This clone was detected only once. The gene calls are TRBV9 and TRBJ2-3; 7 positions match TRBD2. V was pared by 1 base and J by 1 base, with 9 bases of the junction left unmatched. The length of the CDR3 is 17 residues. Germline V gene data show CDR1 as SGDLS and CDR2 as YYNGEE. The CDR3 nucleotides are TGTGCCAGCAGCGTAACCTTGGATGCGGGGGGCACAGATACGCAGTATTTT. Translated: CASSVTLDAGGTDTQYF.

As DNA, the CDR3 is TGTGCCAGCAGCTTGGAAGGCAGGGCCGAGACCCAGTACTTC. The encoded protein is CASSLEGRAETQYF. The gene calls are TRBV5-6 and TRBJ2-5; TRBD1 might be the D (5 bases). The CDR3 consists of 14 residues. The V end was cut by 0 bases, the J end by 5 bases, with 11 bases between. Germline-derived CDR1 and CDR2 are SGHDT and YYEEEE.

The rearrangement uses TRBV5-1 and TRBJ2-3, with 10 bases that match TRBD2. Germline CDR1 SGHRS, CDR2 YFSETQ. The trim removed 7 bases at V and 2 bases at J, leaving 7 bases unmatched. The CDR3 sequence is 15 residues long. DNA for the CDR3: TGCGCCAGCGGGCTAGCGGGAGAGATCACAGATACGCAGTATTTT. It translates to CASGLAGEITDTQYF.

V is TRBV5-4 and J is TRBJ2-2, with D uncertain. V was shortened by 0 bases and J by 5 bases, with 11 bases between the two germline ends. The CDR3 extends over 15 amino acids. Germline V gene data show CDR1 as SGHNT and CDR2 as YYREEE (reference sequence). The CDR3 loop reads CASSLEVARTGELFF. CDR3 nucleotides: TGTGCCAGCAGCTTGGAGGTAGCACGTACCGGGGAGCTGTTTTTT. Looking up the rest from reference TRBV5-4 and TRBJ2-2 gives the full variable domain: ETGVTQSPTHLIKTRGQQVTLRCSSQSGHNTVSWYQQALGQGPQFIFQYYREEENGRGNFPPRFSGLQFPNYSSELNVNALELDDSALYLCASSLEVARTGELFFGEGSRLTVL.

This chain joins TRBV2 and TRBJ2-7; 7 bases match TRBD1. V shed 4 bases and J 7 bases; nucleotides not matched to a gene: 7. Germline V gene lookup returns CDR1 SNHLY and CDR2 FYNNEI. The CDR3 consists of 13 residues. This CDR3 reads CASSGGTVREQYF. The CDR3 DNA reads TGTGCCAGCAGTGGAGGGACAGTTAGGGAGCAGTACTTC.